This TCR beta chain was sequenced for a study of cytomegalovirus exposure and HLA in healthy donors. In the study overall: An earlier analysis identified under 130 million unique TCR beta sequences in about 180 million T cells. Regarding the study as a whole: From TCR beta sequences, most subjects' HLA-A and HLA-B alleles were reportedly predicted accurately. The authors enumerated 150 to 200 TCR beta chains as linked to cytomegalovirus. Follow-up analysis found HLA locus-dependent TCR association rates, highest for DRB1 and lowest for HLA-C.

PCR primers comprised 60 Vbeta and 13 Jbeta primers. Profiled with immunoSEQ multiplex PCR; TCRdb holds only in-frame clones, not every one. The sample has about 220,000 clones, roughly 82% seen once. Details on this clone: Antigen unknown.

CDR1 and CDR2 from the germline V gene are SGDLS and YYNGEE. The ends lost 4 bases at V and 4 bases at J; junction bases unmatched: 12. CDR3 length: 17 amino acids. Sequencing was performed on PBMCs. The chain has TRBV9 and TRBJ2-2; 8 bases are shared with TRBD2. This receptor was taken from a woman in her forties in good health and CMV-seropositive. The CDR3 DNA is TGTGCCAGCAGCCCAAAAGGTCTAAGCGGGAGCACCGGGGAGCTGTTTTTT. It is translated as CASSPKGLSGSTGELFF. Complete variable domain (other parts from reference TRBV9 and TRBJ2-2): DSGVTQTPKHLITATGQRVTLRCSPRSGDLSVYWYQQSLDQGLQFLIQYYNGEERAKGNILERFSAQQFPDLHSELNLSSLELGDSALYFCASSPKGLSGSTGELFFGEGSRLTVL.